Listed here are 20 T cell receptor beta chains from one sample, sequenced in a study of blood T cell repertoires in COVID-19 (dated by TCRdb to about 2020). Library generation was performed with the immunoSEQ multiplex PCR assay. Sourced from immuneACCESS, this table was stored by TCRdb with only in-frame sequences that have V and J called. A share of the clones is absent; for the studies checked, an unresolved V gene accounts for under half, and the remainder has no known explanation. This sample has 400,000 or so clones in its table, and less than 95% of those were observed once. The ten largest clones take up less than 0.75% of the sample. The sample comprised PBMCs or T cells enriched from blood (not recorded which). Receptors originate from a man younger than 35 who had recovered from COVID-19.

The genes are TRBV18 and TRBJ1-1; no firm D call. The CDR3 contains 16 residues. Trimming took 3 bases from V and 6 from J, leaving 20 bases between them. Per the germline V gene, CDR1 is KGHSH and CDR2 is LQKENI. CDR3 nucleotide sequence: TGTGCCAGCTCACCCGAATTCACCGGGTTATTGGCTGAAGCTTTCTTT. It encodes CASSPEFTGLLAEAFF.

The gene calls are TRBV6-5 and TRBJ1-3; D possibly corresponds to TRBD1 (5 bases). CDR3 length: 13 residues. V was trimmed by 9 bases and J by 4 bases, leaving 13 bases between them. Germline CDR1 MNHEY, CDR2 SVGAGI. CDR3 DNA sequence: TGTGCCAGGGAGGCGGGGCCCGGAAACACCATATATTTT. Protein: CAREAGPGNTIYF.

The rearrangement links TRBV19 to TRBJ1-5; D call uncertain. CDR1 is LNHDA and CDR2 is SQIVND in the germline V gene (reference sequence). The length of the CDR3 is 13 residues. Between the trimmed V and J ends, which lost 0 bases and 9 bases, there was a span of 9 bases. CDR3 nucleotide sequence: TGTGCCAGTAGTATAGAGATAAGCCGGCCCCAGCATTTT. It translates to CASSIEISRPQHF.

The V and J genes are TRBV4-1 and TRBJ1-4, with TRBD1 identical over 9 bases. Germline assignment: CDR1 MGHRA and CDR2 YSYEKL. The CDR3 has 17 amino acids. Losses at the gene ends were 6 bases for V and 1 base for J; bases not matched to a gene: 9. CDR3 region: CASRKGGQGRTNEKLFF. As DNA, the CDR3 is TGCGCCAGCAGGAAGGGGGGACAGGGTAGAACTAATGAAAAACTGTTTTTT.

The rearrangement joins TRBV18 to TRBJ1-3; TRBD1 matches 7 bases. CDR3 size: 16 residues. Unmatched junction bases numbered 9, after V lost 3 bases and J lost 4 bases. CDR1 and CDR2 (germline): KGHSH, LQKENI. This chain's CDR3 is CASSPNVPGQGNTIYF. CDR3 nucleotide sequence: TGTGCCAGCTCACCCAACGTCCCGGGACAGGGAAACACCATATATTTT.

About this clone itself: Other DNA sequences within the sample encode an identical CDR3. The chain is built from TRBV5-4 and TRBJ2-5; D is possibly TRBD2 (6 bases). This CDR3 comprises 14 residues. Germline loops: CDR1 SGHNT, CDR2 YYREEE (reference sequence). Trimming removed 0 bases from V and 2 bases from J, with 8 bases in between. The CDR3 spells CASSLGGTQETQYF. CDR3 sequence (DNA): TGTGCCAGCAGCTTGGGGGGGACTCAAGAGACCCAGTACTTC.

This clone was recorded once. CDR3 protein: CASSLDPAGSEAFF. The DNA of the CDR3 is TGTGCCAGTAGCCTCGACCCGGCAGGCTCTGAAGCTTTCTTT. The J gene is TRBJ1-1, the V gene TRBV19; D is undetermined. V lost 6 bases and J lost 6, with 17 bases in between. Germline values: CDR1 LNHDA, CDR2 SQIVND (reference sequence). The CDR3 runs 14 residues.

The chain combines TRBV2 with TRBJ1-2; possibly TRBD1 for D (5 bases). The CDR3 runs to 13 residues. The germline V gene encodes CDR1 SNHLY and CDR2 FYNNEI. V was pared by 7 bases and J by 5 bases, with 14 bases between. CDR3: CASIKTVAYGYTF. The CDR3 DNA reads TGTGCCAGCATCAAGACAGTCGCATATGGCTACACCTTC.

This chain links TRBV2 with TRBJ1-2, with 7 bases matching TRBD1. V trimming: 5 bases; J trimming: 4 bases; junction bases outside the gene matches: 7. Germline V gives CDR1 SNHLY, CDR2 FYNNEI. This CDR3 spans 14 amino acids. The CDR3 reads CASSYQGVGYGYTF. The CDR3 nucleotides are TGTGCCAGCAGTTATCAGGGGGTCGGCTATGGCTACACCTTC.

This chain links TRBV7-9 with TRBJ1-2; 9 bases fit TRBD1. The ends lost 3 bases at V and 0 bases at J; junction bases unmatched: 11. CDR3 length: 18 residues. Germline CDR1 is SEHNR and CDR2 is FQNEAQ (reference sequence). The CDR3 protein is CASSFPGTGRSANYGYTF. CDR3 nucleotide sequence: TGTGCCAGCAGCTTTCCCGGGACAGGGAGGTCGGCTAACTATGGCTACACCTTC.

This clone has a single count. The rearrangement uses TRBV19 and TRBJ2-6; 8 bases match TRBD1. The ends lost 4 bases at V and 0 bases at J; junction bases unmatched: 5. Germline loops: CDR1 LNHDA, CDR2 SQIVND (reference sequence). The CDR3 length is 17 residues. For the CDR3, the DNA is TGTGCCAGTAGTAGAGGACAGGGTGGCTCTGGGGCCAACGTCCTGACTTTC. Its translation is CASSRGQGGSGANVLTF.

The chain uses TRBV7-2 and TRBJ2-1; 10 bases map to TRBD2. Germline CDR1 reads SGHTA; CDR2 reads FQGNSA. J gave up 7 bases and V 3 bases, and 6 bases lay outside the gene matches. The CDR3 loop spans 15 amino acids. The CDR3 nucleotides are TGTGCCAGCAGCTTGTCAGCGGGGGGGCCAAATGAGCAGTTCTTC. This gives the protein CASSLSAGGPNEQFF.

This chain links TRBV4-1 with TRBJ2-3; 9 bases line up with TRBD1. Germline V gives CDR1 MGHRA, CDR2 YSYEKL. The CDR3 has 15 amino acids. Trimming cost V 4 bases and J 1 base; bases outside gene matches: 3. The CDR3 is CASSRDRGGTDTQYF. The CDR3 nucleotides read TGCGCCAGCAGCCGAGACAGGGGGGGCACAGATACGCAGTATTTT.

V is TRBV7-8 and J is TRBJ1-3; TRBD1 might be the D (5 bases). The length of the CDR3 is 16 residues. Between the trimmed V and J ends, which lost 3 bases and 0 bases, there was a span of 12 bases. Germline values: CDR1 SGHVS, CDR2 FQNEAQ. CDR3 residues: CASSFLDTHSGNTIYF. The CDR3 DNA follows: TGTGCCAGCAGCTTCCTGGACACCCACTCTGGAAACACCATATATTTT.

This chain links TRBV18 with TRBJ2-1; 13 bases map to TRBD2. After removal of 4 bases from V and 6 bases from J, the junction contained 3 bases not matched to a gene. The germline V gene has CDR1 KGHSH and CDR2 LQKENI. The CDR3 extends over 15 amino acids. CDR3 sequence (DNA): TGTGCCAGCTCACTACTAGCGGGGGGGCTCAATGAGCAGTTCTTC. It translates to CASSLLAGGLNEQFF.

The J gene is TRBJ1-3, the V gene TRBV23-1, with D unresolved. TRBV23-1 is classed as an ORF, of uncertain function. The CDR3 spans 12 residues. V gave up 9 bases and J gave up 4 bases, with 10 bases separating them. The CDR3 nucleotides are TGCGCCAGTATCCTACAGGGAAACACCATATATTTT. This translates into CASILQGNTIYF.

The CDR3 protein is CASSLTEMSPLHF. CDR3 sequence (DNA): TGTGCCAGCAGCCTCACGGAGATGTCACCCCTCCACTTT. The gene calls are TRBV3-1 (or the pseudogene TRBV3-2) and TRBJ1-6; no clear D gene. The CDR3 covers 13 residues. The V gene's germline CDR1 is LGHDT and CDR2 YNNKEL (reference sequence). V was shortened by 4 bases and J by 10 bases, with 11 bases between the two germline ends.

The CDR3 sequence: CASSLNTDSEQFF. The CDR3 DNA reads as TGTGCCAGCAGCTTAAATACCGACAGTGAGCAGTTCTTC. The V gene is TRBV11-3, the J gene TRBJ2-1; tentatively, D is TRBD1 (5 bases). Germline V gene sequence: CDR1 SGHNT, CDR2 YENEEA. CDR3 length: 13 residues. V was cut by 2 bases and J by 9 bases, with 11 bases left in between.

This clone was seen a single time. The chain recombines TRBV7-8 with TRBJ2-4; possible D gene TRBD1, 5 bases. The CDR3 covers 15 residues. Germline V gives CDR1 SGHVS, CDR2 FQNEAQ. The ends were cut back, 4 bases at V and 7 bases at J, with 17 bases in the middle. The CDR3 sequence: CASSSSDSPLNIQYF. The CDR3 nucleotides read TGTGCCAGCAGCTCTTCTGACAGCCCATTGAACATTCAGTACTTC.

The gene calls are TRBV15 and TRBJ2-1; 7 nucleotides align to TRBD1. Losses at the gene ends were 1 base for V and 3 bases for J; bases not matched to a gene: 0. The CDR3 covers 14 residues. The germline CDR1 and CDR2 sequences are LNHNV and YYDKDF (reference sequence). The chain's CDR3 is CATSRGDSYNEQFF. The DNA for the CDR3 is TGTGCCACCAGCAGAGGGGACAGCTACAATGAGCAGTTCTTC.